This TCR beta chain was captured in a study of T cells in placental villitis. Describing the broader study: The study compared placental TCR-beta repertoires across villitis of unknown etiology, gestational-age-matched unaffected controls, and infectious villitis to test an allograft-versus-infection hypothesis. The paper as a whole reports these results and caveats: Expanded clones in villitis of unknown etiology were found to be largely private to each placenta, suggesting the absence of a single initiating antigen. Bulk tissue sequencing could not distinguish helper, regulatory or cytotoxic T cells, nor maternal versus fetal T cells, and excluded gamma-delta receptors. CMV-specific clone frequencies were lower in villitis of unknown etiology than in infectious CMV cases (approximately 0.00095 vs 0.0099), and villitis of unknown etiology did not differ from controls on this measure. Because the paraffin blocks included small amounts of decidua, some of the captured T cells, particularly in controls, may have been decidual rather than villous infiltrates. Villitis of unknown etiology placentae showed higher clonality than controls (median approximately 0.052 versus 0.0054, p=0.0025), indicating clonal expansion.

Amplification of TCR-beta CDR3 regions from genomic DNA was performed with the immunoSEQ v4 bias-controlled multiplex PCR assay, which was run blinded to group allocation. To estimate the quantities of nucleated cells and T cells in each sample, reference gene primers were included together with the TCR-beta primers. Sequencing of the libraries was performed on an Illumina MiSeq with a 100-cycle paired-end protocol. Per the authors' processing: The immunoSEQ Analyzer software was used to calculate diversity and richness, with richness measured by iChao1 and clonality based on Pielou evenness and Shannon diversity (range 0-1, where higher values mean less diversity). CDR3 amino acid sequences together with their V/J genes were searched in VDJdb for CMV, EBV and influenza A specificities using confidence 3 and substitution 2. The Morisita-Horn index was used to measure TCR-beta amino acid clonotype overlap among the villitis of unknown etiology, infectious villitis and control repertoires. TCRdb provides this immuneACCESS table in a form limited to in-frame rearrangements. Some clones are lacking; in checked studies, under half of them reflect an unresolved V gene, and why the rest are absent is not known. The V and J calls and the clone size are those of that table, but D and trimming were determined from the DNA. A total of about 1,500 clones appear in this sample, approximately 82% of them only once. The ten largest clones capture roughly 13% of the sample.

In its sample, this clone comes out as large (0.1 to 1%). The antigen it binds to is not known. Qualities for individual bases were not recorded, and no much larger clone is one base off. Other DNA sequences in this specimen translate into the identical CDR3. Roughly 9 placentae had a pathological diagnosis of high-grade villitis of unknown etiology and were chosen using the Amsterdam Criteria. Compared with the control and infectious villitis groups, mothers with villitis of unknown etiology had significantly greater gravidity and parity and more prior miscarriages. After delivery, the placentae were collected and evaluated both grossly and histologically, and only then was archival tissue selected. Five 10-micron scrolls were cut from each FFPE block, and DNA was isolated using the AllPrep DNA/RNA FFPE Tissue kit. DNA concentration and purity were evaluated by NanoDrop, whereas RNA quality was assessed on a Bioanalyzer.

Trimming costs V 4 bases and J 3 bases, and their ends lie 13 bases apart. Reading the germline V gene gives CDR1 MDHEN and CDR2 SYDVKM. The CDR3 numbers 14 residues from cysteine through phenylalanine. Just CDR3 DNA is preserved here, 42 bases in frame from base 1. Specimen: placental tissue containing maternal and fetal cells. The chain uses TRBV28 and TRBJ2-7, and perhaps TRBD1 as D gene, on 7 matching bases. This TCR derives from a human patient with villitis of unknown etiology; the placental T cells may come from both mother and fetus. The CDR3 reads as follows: CASSSGGQSYEQYF. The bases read TGTGCCAGCAGTTCCGGGGGACAGAGCTACGAGCAGTACTTC.